This passage covers 5 T cell receptor beta chains from one sample sequenced in a study of T cells in Graves' hyperthyroidism and ophthalmopathy. The TCR beta CDR3 regions underwent amplification using RNA transcripts as the source. The HTBI primer set was used in a first-round RT-PCR of the TCR CDR3. TCRdb passed the multiplex PCR reads through MiXCR, listing each CDR3 protein once. The sample lists about 540,000 distinct CDR3 sequences, 46% seen once, with 6.5% to 9% in the top ten. The specimen was peripheral blood or thyroid tissue (not recorded which). The receptors stem from a woman aged 18-35 years with Graves' hyperthyroidism.

The chain joins TRBV20-1 to TRBJ1-2, with D possibly TRBD1 on 6 matching bases. V was cut by 6 bases and J by 4 bases, with 21 bases left in between. This CDR3 has 15 amino acids. Germline V lookup: CDR1 DFQATT, CDR2 SNEGSKA (reference sequence). The CDR3 spells CSARNVKGGGYGYTF. The DNA of the CDR3 is TGCAGTGCCCGCAATGTCAAGGGGGGAGGCTATGGCTACACCTTC.

V and J are TRBV2 and TRBJ1-1; D gene ambiguous. CDR3 length: 16 amino acids. Trimming pared 8 bases from V and 1 base from J, leaving 20 bases between. CDR1 is SNHLY and CDR2 is FYNNEI in the germline V gene. The CDR3: CASQPNQDEWNTEAFF. The CDR3 DNA is TGTGCCAGCCAACCGAATCAGGACGAATGGAACACTGAAGCTTTCTTT.

The chain combines TRBV25-1 with TRBJ2-7, with D unclear. The CDR3 length is 13 residues. Germline CDR1 reads MGHDK; CDR2 reads SYGVNS. Between the trimmed V and J ends, which lost 8 bases and 4 bases, there was a span of 15 bases. The CDR3 region has the DNA TGTGCCAGCGTCTCCCCATTAGATTACGAGCAGTACTTC. This gives the protein CASVSPLDYEQYF.

On this clonotype: One end of the junction varies from germline; a read error may be responsible. CDR3 nucleotide sequence: TGTGCCAACAGTTTAGTGGGAACTGAAGCTTTCTTT. Amino acid sequence: CANSLVGTEAFF. This chain connects TRBV12-3 or TRBV12-4 to TRBJ1-1, with unresolved D. The CDR3 runs to 12 residues.

V gene TRBV20-1 combines with J gene TRBJ2-5; D is undetermined. Germline CDR1 and CDR2: DFQATT and SNEGSKA (reference sequence). CDR3 length: 14 amino acids. V was shortened by 4 bases and J by 5 bases, with 17 bases between the two germline ends. The CDR3 reads CSAKWTLFAETQYF. CDR3 nucleotide sequence: TGCAGTGCTAAGTGGACGCTTTTCGCCGAGACCCAGTACTTC.